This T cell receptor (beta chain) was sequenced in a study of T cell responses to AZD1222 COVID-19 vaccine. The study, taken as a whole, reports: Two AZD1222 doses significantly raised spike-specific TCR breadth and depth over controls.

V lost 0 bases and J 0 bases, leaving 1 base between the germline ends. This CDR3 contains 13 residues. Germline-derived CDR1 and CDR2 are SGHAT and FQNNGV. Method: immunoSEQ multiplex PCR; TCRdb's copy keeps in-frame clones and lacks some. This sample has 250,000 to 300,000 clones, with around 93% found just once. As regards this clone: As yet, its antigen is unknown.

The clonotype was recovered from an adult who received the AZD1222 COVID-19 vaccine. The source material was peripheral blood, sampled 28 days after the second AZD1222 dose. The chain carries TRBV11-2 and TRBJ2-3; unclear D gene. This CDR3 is CASSLDSTDTQYF. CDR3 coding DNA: TGTGCCAGCAGCTTAGATAGCACAGATACGCAGTATTTT.